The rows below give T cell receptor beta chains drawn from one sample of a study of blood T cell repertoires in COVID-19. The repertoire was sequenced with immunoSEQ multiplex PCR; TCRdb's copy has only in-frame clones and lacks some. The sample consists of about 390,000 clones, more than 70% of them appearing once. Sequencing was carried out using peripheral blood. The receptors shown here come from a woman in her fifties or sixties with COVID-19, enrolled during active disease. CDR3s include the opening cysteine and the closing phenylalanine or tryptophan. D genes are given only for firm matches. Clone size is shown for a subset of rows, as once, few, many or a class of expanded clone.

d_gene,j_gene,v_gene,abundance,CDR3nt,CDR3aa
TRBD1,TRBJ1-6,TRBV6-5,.,TGTGCCAGACATCCGACAGGGGGCTATAATTCACCCCTCCACTTT,CARHPTGGYNSPLHF
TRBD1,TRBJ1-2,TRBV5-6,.,TGTGCCAGCAGCTTGGCCAGAACCGGGACAGGGTCCTATGGCTACACCTTC,CASSLARTGTGSYGYTF
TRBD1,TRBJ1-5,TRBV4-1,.,TGCGCCAGCAGCGGGGGACAGGGGTTCGTTTCTTATAGCAATCAGCCCCAGCATTTT,CASSGGQGFVSYSNQPQHF
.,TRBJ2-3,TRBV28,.,TGTGCCAGCACCCCGGGAAACCCACTAGCCACAGATACGCAGTATTTT,CASTPGNPLATDTQYF
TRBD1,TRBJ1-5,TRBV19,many,TGTGCCAGTAGTATCCAGGACAGGCGCAATCAGCCCCAGCATTTT,CASSIQDRRNQPQHF
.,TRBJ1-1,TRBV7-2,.,TGTGCCAGCAGCTTACAGGGATTGTCCACTGAAGCTTTCTTT,CASSLQGLSTEAFF
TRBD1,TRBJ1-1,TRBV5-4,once,TGTGCCAGCAGCTTGGGGGACAGGGGTTCGGTCGGCACTGAAGCTTTCTTT,CASSLGDRGSVGTEAFF
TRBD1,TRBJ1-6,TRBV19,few,TGTGCCAGTAGTAAGACAGGGGATACCTCACCCCTCCACTTT,CASSKTGDTSPLHF
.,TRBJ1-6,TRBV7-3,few,TGTGCCACCTACCTCCGGGGGGGCTCCTATAATTCACCCCTCCACTTT,CATYLRGGSYNSPLHF
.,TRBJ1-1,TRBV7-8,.,TGTGCCAGCAGCTTCGGTGCCGGCACTGAAGCTTTCTTT,CASSFGAGTEAFF
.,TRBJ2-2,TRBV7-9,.,TGTGCCAGCAGCTTAGGGTCAGGAGGGAACACCGGGGAGCTGTTTTTT,CASSLGSGGNTGELFF
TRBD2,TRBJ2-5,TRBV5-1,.,TGCGCCAGCAGCTTCCCCCCAGGGTCTAGCGGAACTAAAGAGACCCAGTACTTC,CASSFPPGSSGTKETQYF
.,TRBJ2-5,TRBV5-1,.,TGCGCCAGCAGCTTCTCACAGGGAGAACAGACCCAGTACTTC,CASSFSQGEQTQYF